Below are 7 T cell receptor beta chains sequenced from a single sample in a study of blood T cell repertoires in COVID-19. Only in-frame clones appear in the TCRdb table, and some are missing; sequencing was by immunoSEQ multiplex PCR. The top ten hold approximately 18% of the sample, which has 80,000 to 100,000 clones, 65% to 90% seen once. The sequencing sample was made of peripheral blood. These receptors were taken from a woman aged 80 or older with acute or convalescent COVID-19.

The chain employs TRBV5-6 and TRBJ1-6; a weak D match, TRBD1 (6 bases). The CDR3 covers 15 residues. The V gene's germline CDR1 is SGHDT and CDR2 YYEEEE. The V end lost 0 bases, the J end lost 6 bases, and 10 bases lay between the germline ends. The CDR3 here is CASSLGQGLNSPLHF. CDR3 nucleotide sequence: TGTGCCAGCAGCTTGGGGCAGGGGCTTAATTCACCCCTCCACTTT.

The chain is built from TRBV12-3 or TRBV12-4 and TRBJ1-6; D is possibly TRBD1 (5 bases). V was trimmed by 5 bases and J by 10 bases, leaving 9 bases between them. The CDR3 consists of 12 residues. This CDR3 reads CASSDGASPLHF. CDR3 sequence (DNA): TGTGCCAGCAGTGATGGGGCGTCACCCCTCCACTTT.

This clone has just one count. V and J are TRBV5-1 and TRBJ2-5, with 7 bases that match TRBD2. V shed 4 bases and J 3 bases; nucleotides not matched to a gene: 9. Per the germline V gene, CDR1 is SGHRS and CDR2 is YFSETQ. This CDR3 contains 15 residues. The CDR3 region has the DNA TGCGCCAGCAGCCTCCTAGTGGGGGGGGAAGAGACCCAGTACTTC. The encoded protein is CASSLLVGGEETQYF.

J is TRBJ1-4 and V is TRBV5-1; D gene unclear. This CDR3 contains 14 residues. The germline V gene has CDR1 SGHRS and CDR2 YFSETQ. The V end lost 4 bases, the J end lost 5 bases, and 12 bases lay between the germline ends. CDR3 DNA: TGCGCCAGCAGCCCGGACGGGAGAAATGAAAAACTGTTTTTT. Encoded protein: CASSPDGRNEKLFF.

CDR3 protein: CASSPRLPSSYNEQFF. In DNA form, the CDR3 reads TGTGCCAGCAGCCCCCGCCTGCCGAGCTCCTACAATGAGCAGTTCTTC. V usage is TRBV11-3 and J usage is TRBJ2-1; no definite D call. Trimming cost V 5 bases and J 0 bases, with 14 bases left between them. Germline V gene sequence: CDR1 SGHNT, CDR2 YENEEA. There are 16 residues in the CDR3.

The CDR3 sequence is CATLLPGQHQETQYF. For the CDR3, the DNA is TGTGCCACCCTTCTCCCGGGACAGCACCAAGAGACCCAGTACTTC. The V and J genes are TRBV24-1 and TRBJ2-5, with 7 bases fitting TRBD1. Germline values: CDR1 KGHDR, CDR2 SFDVKD. The CDR3 covers 15 residues. With V trimmed by 9 bases and J by 0 bases, 9 bases remained unmatched.

This clone was recorded only once. The chain combines TRBV9 with TRBJ2-1, with 10 bases lining up with TRBD2. V dropped 4 bases and J dropped 6; count of bases not matched to a gene: 10. This CDR3 region has 16 residues. In germline, CDR1 is SGDLS, CDR2 YYNGEE. DNA for the CDR3: TGTGCCAGCAGCACACCGGGACTAGCGAGGCCCAATGAGCAGTTCTTC. Encoded protein: CASSTPGLARPNEQFF. Full variable domain (remainder filled in from reference TRBV9 and TRBJ2-1): DSGVTQTPKHLITATGQRVTLRCSPRSGDLSVYWYQQSLDQGLQFLIQYYNGEERAKGNILERFSAQQFPDLHSELNLSSLELGDSALYFCASSTPGLARPNEQFFGPGTRLTVL.